These 30 T cell receptor beta chains originate from one sample sequenced in a study of patients and donors after allogeneic stem cell transplantation. TCRdb independently ran MiXCR on the RT-PCR reads; one entry per CDR3 protein. The sample has hundreds of thousands of distinct CDR3 sequences, 16% seen once. Specimen: blood, either unsorted or a sorted T cell fraction (not recorded which). The receptors stem from a human donor who was either an allogeneic HSCT recipient or a stem cell or donor lymphocyte infusion donor (not recorded which). It is not recorded whose cells these are; they may come from a transplant donor.

This clonotype has only a few counts. This chain connects TRBV5-5 to TRBJ2-3; D ambiguous. Germline values: CDR1 SGHKS, CDR2 YYEKEE (reference sequence). With 1 base removed from V and 1 base from J, the gap between germline ends came to 7 bases. This CDR3 has 14 amino acids. The CDR3 spells CASSLFGRTDTQYF. The CDR3 coding sequence is TGTGCCAGCAGCTTGTTTGGGCGCACAGATACGCAGTATTTT.

The rearrangement links TRBV13 to TRBJ2-3, with 12 bases aligning to TRBD2. Germline CDR1 reads PRHDT; CDR2 reads FYEKMQ (reference sequence). V was clipped by 5 bases and J by 2 bases; unmatched bases: 8. CDR3 length: 17 residues. The CDR3 protein is CASSRRRLAGVTDTQYF. The CDR3 bases are TGTGCCAGCAGCCGACGAAGACTAGCGGGGGTCACAGATACGCAGTATTTT. The complete variable domain, with remaining parts taken from reference TRBV13 and TRBJ2-3, reads AAGVIQSPRHLIKEKRETATLKCYPIPRHDTVYWYQQGPGQDPQFLISFYEKMQSDKGSIPDRFSAQQFSDYHSELNMSSLELGDSALYFCASSRRRLAGVTDTQYFGPGTRLTVL.

The rearrangement links TRBV12-3 or TRBV12-4 to TRBJ1-2; a weak D match, TRBD1 (6 bases). The CDR3 sequence is 15 residues long. V was clipped by 5 bases and J by 3 bases, with 16 bases between them. The CDR3 loop is CASSGRVQGHYGYTF. Written as DNA, the CDR3 is TGTGCCAGCAGTGGGCGTGTACAGGGCCACTATGGCTACACCTTC.

This clonotype has a handful of counts. J is TRBJ1-4 and V is TRBV5-6; TRBD1 aligns across 7 bases. The V segment lost 0 bases and the J segment 7 bases; nucleotides outside the gene matches: 6. This CDR3 has 15 amino acids. Germline assignment: CDR1 SGHDT and CDR2 YYEEEE. CDR3 DNA sequence: TGTGCCAGCAGCTTGGAGGCAGGGGGGGCTGAAAAACTGTTTTTT. As protein: CASSLEAGGAEKLFF.

The chain is built from TRBV7-3 and TRBJ2-2; tentatively, D is TRBD2 (6 bases). CDR3 length equals 17 residues. V shed 5 bases and J shed 5 bases, with 21 bases lying between them. Germline V gene data show CDR1 as SGHTA and CDR2 as FQGTGA. The CDR3 sequence is CASSPLAGREATGELFF. CDR3 sequence (DNA): TGTGCCAGCAGCCCCCTCGCCGGCAGGGAGGCTACCGGGGAGCTGTTTTTT.

This chain links TRBV6-2 or TRBV6-3 with TRBJ1-6, with D possibly matching TRBD1 (5 bases). Deletions cut 2 bases from V and 9 bases from J, with 11 bases between. The germline gives CDR1 MNHEY, CDR2 SVGEGT. The CDR3 contains 14 residues. The CDR3 reads CASSYRLQGSPLHF. The CDR3 DNA reads as TGTGCCAGCAGTTACCGGTTGCAGGGTTCACCCCTCCACTTT.

This clonotype was observed a few times. The chain links TRBV4-2 to TRBJ2-7, with 10 bases fitting TRBD2. The CDR3 is 16 amino acids. Per germline, CDR1 LGHNA and CDR2 YNFKEQ. With V trimmed by 1 base and J by 5 bases, 8 bases remained unmatched. CDR3 residues: CASSQVKAGGSDEQYF. CDR3 nucleotides: TGTGCCAGCAGCCAAGTAAAAGCGGGAGGGTCCGACGAGCAGTACTTC.

A few counts support this clonotype. CDR3 in DNA: TGTGCCAGCAGTCCCGACAGGGGGAATGGCTACACCTTC. As protein: CASSPDRGNGYTF. J is TRBJ1-2 and V is TRBV14; TRBD1 agrees at 9 bases. Losses at the gene ends were 6 bases for V and 6 bases for J; bases not matched to a gene: 5. This CDR3 region has 13 residues. Germline assignment: CDR1 SGHDN and CDR2 FVKESK. Based on the CDR3 plus reference TRBV14 and TRBJ1-2, the full variable domain is EAGVTQFPSHSVIEKGQTVTLRCDPISGHDNLYWYRRVMGKEIKFLLHFVKESKQDESGMPNNRFLAERTGGTYSTLKVQPAELEDSGVYFCASSPDRGNGYTFGSGTRLTVV.

The chain combines TRBV18 with TRBJ1-1; D gene uncertain. The V end lost 3 bases, the J end lost 0 bases, and 11 bases lay between the germline ends. From germline, CDR1 is KGHSH and CDR2 LQKENI. The CDR3 consists of 15 residues. Here the CDR3 DNA reads TGTGCCAGCTCACCTCGCCCCCTCATGAACACTGAAGCTTTCTTT. Translating gives CASSPRPLMNTEAFF. The entire variable domain, with the rest obtained from reference TRBV18 and TRBJ1-1, is as follows: NAGVMQNPRHLVRRRGQEARLRCSPMKGHSHVYWYRQLPEEGLKFMVYLQKENIIDESGMPKERFSAEFPKEGPSILRIQQVVRGDSAAYFCASSPRPLMNTEAFFGQGTRLTVV.

The chain links TRBV20-1 to TRBJ2-2, with TRBD2 matching 8 bases. The CDR3 spans 18 residues. The germline CDR1 and CDR2 sequences are DFQATT and SNEGSKA (reference sequence). With V trimmed by 1 base and J by 2 bases, 12 bases remained unmatched. CDR3 protein: CSARGSGPGLVNTGELFF. In DNA form, the CDR3 reads TGCAGTGCTAGAGGGTCGGGACCGGGACTAGTCAACACCGGGGAGCTGTTTTTT.

This clonotype appeared a few times. The genes are TRBV9 and TRBJ1-2; no clear D. There are 15 residues in the CDR3. CDR1 is SGDLS, CDR2 YYNGEE, per germline. V dropped 4 bases and J dropped 4 bases, with 17 bases sitting between them. CDR3 sequence reads: CASSPDRPGSYGYTF. As DNA, the CDR3 is TGTGCCAGCAGCCCAGATCGACCGGGGTCCTATGGCTACACCTTC.

The rearrangement uses TRBV5-1 and TRBJ2-3, with 13 bases aligning to TRBD2. The J segment lost 10 bases and the V segment lost 4 bases, leaving 12 bases of the junction unmatched. The germline gives CDR1 SGHRS, CDR2 YFSETQ. This CDR3 spans 16 amino acids. The DNA for the CDR3 is TGCGCCAGCAGCCTCCGACTAGCGGGAGGTCTCTTGTCGCAGTATTTT. Translation gives CASSLRLAGGLLSQYF. Based on the CDR3 plus reference TRBV5-1 and TRBJ2-3, the full variable domain is KAGVTQTPRYLIKTRGQQVTLSCSPISGHRSVSWYQQTPGQGLQFLFEYFSETQRNKGNFPGRFSGRQFSNSRSEMNVSTLELGDSALYLCASSLRLAGGLLSQYFGPGTRLTVL.

The chain has TRBV20-1 and TRBJ1-5; no clear D gene. V gave up 0 bases and J gave up 2 bases, with 8 bases separating them. CDR1 and CDR2 (germline): DFQATT, SNEGSKA (reference sequence). This CDR3 has 14 amino acids. The CDR3 coding sequence is TGCAGTGCTAGAGACGGCAGTCGCAATCAGCCCCAGCATTTT. As protein: CSARDGSRNQPQHF.

This chain joins TRBV6-2 or TRBV6-3 and TRBJ1-1; D uncertain. Trimming left V 3 bases short and J 6 bases short, with 17 bases between. The CDR3 contains 15 residues. Germline assignment: CDR1 MNHEY and CDR2 SVGEGT. The CDR3 nucleotides read TGTGCCAGCAGTTATGATCCGGGGTTCCTGTCTGAAGCTTTCTTT. As protein: CASSYDPGFLSEAFF.

This clonotype has a count of ten or more. The chain has TRBV4-3 and TRBJ2-3; D ambiguous. The CDR3 runs to 17 residues. Germline CDR1 and CDR2: LGHNA and YSLEER. V shed 7 bases and J shed 4 bases, with 24 bases lying between them. The DNA for the CDR3 is TGCGCCAGCACCCCAAGATTAAGAAGTTCGAGCTCAGATACGCAGTATTTT. Translation: CASTPRLRSSSSDTQYF.

V and J are TRBV4-2 and TRBJ2-2, with D tentatively TRBD2 (5 bases). CDR3 length equals 19 residues. Deletions cut 1 base from V and 2 bases from J, with 20 bases between. CDR1 is LGHNA and CDR2 is YNFKEQ in the germline V gene. The CDR3 region is CASSQAGVEAKSNTGELFF. The CDR3 coding sequence is TGTGCCAGCAGCCAAGCCGGGGTAGAGGCGAAGAGCAACACCGGGGAGCTGTTTTTT.

This clonotype has only a few counts. V and J are TRBV15 and TRBJ1-5; tentative D call: TRBD1 (5 bases). CDR1 is LNHNV and CDR2 is YYDKDF in the germline V gene (reference sequence). The CDR3 length is 14 residues. Trimming stripped 3 bases from V and 9 bases from J, with 15 bases between. CDR3 DNA: TGTGCCACCAGCAGCCCAAGTGGGACTGGGCCCCAGCATTTT. Its protein is CATSSPSGTGPQHF.

In this sample, this clonotype turned up a few times. J is TRBJ2-7 and V is TRBV25-1, with D uncertain. The V gene's germline CDR1 is MGHDK and CDR2 SYGVNS. Trimming removed 2 bases from V and 6 bases from J, with 5 bases in between. The CDR3 loop spans 11 amino acids. The CDR3 DNA is TGTGCCAGCAGTGAAAACCGCGAGCAGTACTTC. This sequence encodes CASSENREQYF.

This clonotype came up a few times. V and J are TRBV27 and TRBJ2-7, with 7 bases lining up with TRBD1. The CDR3 has 13 amino acids. V lost 5 bases, J lost 3 bases, and 4 bases stayed unmatched. The germline V gene encodes CDR1 MNHEY and CDR2 SMNVEV (reference sequence). The CDR3 DNA reads as TGTGCCAGCAGTGGACAGGAGCTCTACGAGCAGTACTTC. Amino acid sequence: CASSGQELYEQYF.

CDR3 sequence reads: CASAGTNLPNAYEQYF. The CDR3 DNA sequence: TGTGCCAGTGCCGGGACTAACTTACCTAACGCCTACGAGCAGTACTTC. The chain employs TRBV19 and TRBJ2-7, with 7 positions matching TRBD2. Germline CDR1 is LNHDA and CDR2 is SQIVND (reference sequence). This CDR3 region has 16 residues. Trimming took 8 bases from V and 2 from J; bases not matched to a gene: 15.

This chain links TRBV7-9 with TRBJ1-2; 8 bases line up with TRBD1. V shed 5 bases, J shed 6 bases, and the junction held 5 bases outside the gene matches. The CDR3 runs to 13 residues. The germline V gene encodes CDR1 SEHNR and CDR2 FQNEAQ (reference sequence). The CDR3 protein is CASSPRGRHGYTF. The CDR3 DNA follows: TGTGCCAGCAGCCCCAGGGGGCGCCATGGCTACACCTTC.

This chain joins TRBV9 and TRBJ1-3; 8 nucleotides align to TRBD1. J was trimmed by 3 bases and V by 3 bases; bases with no gene match: 5. CDR3 length: 15 residues. CDR1 is SGDLS and CDR2 is YYNGEE in the germline V gene. In nucleotides, the CDR3 is TGTGCCAGCAGCGCCGGACAGGGTTTTGGAAACACCATATATTTT. Translation: CASSAGQGFGNTIYF.

The CDR3 DNA follows: TGTGCCAGCAGTGAAGTCGGCAGGGTGGAAACCGGGGAGCTGTTTTTT. Its translation is CASSEVGRVETGELFF. This chain uses TRBV25-1 with TRBJ2-2, with D maybe TRBD1 (5 bases). CDR1 and CDR2 (germline): MGHDK, SYGVNS. The length of the CDR3 is 16 residues. The V and J ends lost 2 bases and 5 bases respectively, with 15 bases between them.

This clonotype was counted a few times. This chain links TRBV3-1 with TRBJ1-1; D is unclear. CDR1 and CDR2 (germline): LGHDT, YNNKEL (reference sequence). The CDR3 has 16 residues. V lost 4 bases and J 3 bases, leaving 18 bases between the germline ends. The CDR3 reads CASSLGLRAADTEAFF. As DNA, the CDR3 is TGTGCCAGCAGCCTCGGACTGAGGGCCGCGGACACTGAAGCTTTCTTT.

This clonotype was observed a handful of times. The rearrangement links TRBV4-2 to TRBJ2-7, with D maybe TRBD2 (5 bases). Per germline, CDR1 LGHNA and CDR2 YNFKEQ. This CDR3 spans 15 amino acids. V lost 1 base, J lost 3 bases, and 13 bases lay in between. The CDR3 DNA is TGTGCCAGCAGCCAAGTTTCAGAGCGGAGCTACGAGCAGTACTTC. This translates into CASSQVSERSYEQYF.

J is TRBJ2-1 and V is TRBV27; 10 bases align to TRBD1. Germline V lookup: CDR1 MNHEY, CDR2 SMNVEV (reference sequence). The CDR3 extends over 12 amino acids. The V and J ends lost 5 bases and 15 bases, in that order; junction bases with no gene match: 7. The CDR3 nucleotides read TGTGCCAGCAGTCCAAGACAGGGGGCAGGGTTCTTC. Amino acid sequence: CASSPRQGAGFF.

This clonotype was counted a few times. The chain recombines TRBV29-1 with TRBJ2-5; weak D call: TRBD2 (5 bases). Trimming stripped 0 bases from V and 1 base from J, with 15 bases between. Per germline, CDR1 SQVTM and CDR2 ANQGSEA. CDR3 length: 16 amino acids. The CDR3 DNA sequence: TGCAGCGTTGAAGATCAGGCCTGGACTGCCCAAGAGACCCAGTACTTC. Its protein product is CSVEDQAWTAQETQYF.

This clonotype came up many times. This sequence joins TRBV5-1 and TRBJ1-4; TRBD1 aligns across 8 bases. V shed 4 bases, J shed 7 bases, and the junction held 3 bases outside the gene matches. The CDR3 covers 13 residues. Germline V gene sequence: CDR1 SGHRS, CDR2 YFSETQ. The CDR3 DNA follows: TGCGCCAGCAGCCGGACAGGGCTTGAAAAACTGTTTTTT. Encoded protein: CASSRTGLEKLFF.

A few counts support this clonotype. This sequence joins TRBV27 and TRBJ2-7; 11 bases are shared with TRBD1. The CDR3 totals 14 residues. Per the germline V gene, CDR1 is MNHEY and CDR2 is SMNVEV (reference sequence). With 4 bases clipped from V and 5 bases from J, the junction kept 4 bases outside the gene matches. CDR3: CASSWGQGVNEQYF. CDR3 bases: TGTGCCAGCAGTTGGGGACAGGGGGTCAACGAGCAGTACTTC.

This rearrangement joins TRBV15 to TRBJ2-3, with D hard to call. The CDR3 covers 13 residues. Germline V gene lookup returns CDR1 LNHNV and CDR2 YYDKDF (reference sequence). V was pared by 0 bases and J by 14 bases, with 15 bases between. The CDR3 loop is CATSRDRAGGTYF. CDR3 in DNA: TGTGCCACCAGCAGAGATCGGGCTGGTGGAACGTATTTT. Combining the CDR3 with reference TRBV15 and TRBJ2-3 gives the whole variable domain DAMVIQNPRYQVTQFGKPVTLSCSQTLNHNVMYWYQQKSSQAPKLLFHYYDKDFNNEADTPDNFQSRRPNTSFCFLDIRSPGLGDTAMYLCATSRDRAGGTYFGPGTRLTVL.